Following are 26 T cell receptor beta chains from one sample sequenced in a study of breast tumors, draining lymph nodes, adjacent tissues. Axillary draining lymph nodes of breast cancer patients supplied the node samples. Using its own MiXCR run on the multiplex PCR reads, TCRdb lists one record per CDR3 protein. Found here are about 89,000 distinct CDR3 sequences, about 27% of them singletons; the top ten hold 8.1%. The material sequenced was axillary lymph node tissue. The receptors come from a female donor with breast cancer. Some clones in this sample may be carry-over from other donors' samples.

This sequence joins TRBV7-2 and TRBJ2-5; TRBD2 is a possible D gene (5 bases). This CDR3 contains 21 residues. Germline CDR1 is SGHTA and CDR2 is FQGNSA. V gave up 1 base and J gave up 7 bases, with 34 bases separating them. CDR3 sequence (DNA): TGTGCCAGCAGCTTAGAGTGGGAGCTAGAGGACTGCCTTCCACTGTTAGGGACCCAGTACTTC. Its translation is CASSLEWELEDCLPLLGTQYF.

The table lists this clonotype with many counts. The gene calls are TRBV9 and TRBJ1-4; 7 positions agree with TRBD1. Germline-derived CDR1 and CDR2 are SGDLS and YYNGEE. V lost 0 bases and J lost 8; bases outside the gene matches: 7. This CDR3 is built from 15 residues. This CDR3 reads CASSVGDRTFEKLFF. The CDR3, as DNA: TGTGCCAGCAGCGTAGGGGACAGAACCTTCGAAAAACTGTTTTTT.

This clonotype was seen repeatedly, ten times or more. The J gene is TRBJ2-3, the V gene TRBV24-1; D gene ambiguous. Trimming removed 0 bases from V and 0 bases from J, with 12 bases in between. The CDR3 extends over 17 amino acids. Looked up from germline, CDR1 is KGHDR and CDR2 is SFDVKD. CDR3 DNA: TGTGCCACCAGTGATTTGTCTTGTTATCCCAGCACAGATACGCAGTATTTT. As protein: CATSDLSCYPSTDTQYF.

At least ten counts were recorded for this clonotype. This sequence joins TRBV7-2 and TRBJ2-1; D is possibly TRBD2 (6 bases). Per the germline V gene, CDR1 is SGHTA and CDR2 is FQGNSA. CDR3 length: 16 amino acids. V lost 5 bases, J lost 4 bases, and 18 bases lay in between. The CDR3 reads CASSKEGSLAYNEQFF. CDR3 in DNA: TGTGCCAGCAGCAAAGAAGGGAGTCTAGCGTACAATGAGCAGTTCTTC.

As regards this clonotype: A junction boundary mismatches the germline segment, possibly from a read error. The chain links TRBV27 to TRBJ2-3; 9 bases are shared with TRBD2. The length of the CDR3 is 15 residues. Germline CDR1 MNHEY, CDR2 SMNVEV (reference sequence). CDR3 region: CASSSRAGGMDTRYF. The CDR3 nucleotides are TGTGCCAGTAGCTCCAGGGCGGGAGGGATGGATACGCGGTATTTT.

Ten or more counts support this clonotype. J is TRBJ1-6 and V is TRBV15; D gene ambiguous. The CDR3 is 16 residues long. Germline lookup yields CDR1 LNHNV and CDR2 YYDKDF (reference sequence). V gave up 1 base and J gave up 7 bases, with 14 bases separating them. The CDR3 coding sequence is TGTGCCACCAGCAGAGTGCCAGCCCGCCGGAATTCACCCCTCCACTTT. Protein sequence: CATSRVPARRNSPLHF.

The table lists this clonotype with many counts. This rearrangement joins TRBV12-3 or TRBV12-4 to TRBJ1-1; 12 bases match TRBD1. Germline trimming cut 6 bases from V and 5 bases from J; bases unmatched to any gene: 7. CDR3 length: 15 residues. DNA of the CDR3: TGTGCCAGCAGGCGGGACAGGGGGCGGGAGACTGAAGCTTTCTTT. Translation gives CASRRDRGRETEAFF.

The table lists this clonotype with many counts. The chain employs TRBV6-2 or TRBV6-3 and TRBJ2-1; tentative D call: TRBD1 (5 bases). The germline V and J ends were trimmed by 10 bases and 4 bases, with 14 bases remaining between them. CDR1 is MNHEY and CDR2 is SVGEGT in the germline V gene. This CDR3 region has 13 residues. CDR3 sequence: CAIQGQGYNEQFF. The CDR3 nucleotides are TGTGCCATCCAAGGGCAGGGATACAATGAGCAGTTCTTC.

This clonotype showed up many times. Being one base from a much bigger clone, this may be a read error. The CDR3 loop reads CSARGQGVRSEQYF. DNA for the CDR3: TGCAGTGCTAGAGGACAGGGAGTAAGATCCGAGCAGTACTTC. V usage is TRBV20-1 and J usage is TRBJ2-7; 7 nucleotides line up with TRBD1. Germline V gene data show CDR1 as DFQATT and CDR2 as SNEGSKA (reference sequence). V dropped 1 base and J dropped 6; count of bases not matched to a gene: 9. The CDR3 sequence is 14 residues long.

This clonotype appeared many times. The chain has TRBV5-1 and TRBJ1-4, with D uncertain. The germline V and J ends were trimmed by 0 bases and 0 bases, with 9 bases remaining between them. The germline V gene encodes CDR1 SGHRS and CDR2 YFSETQ. The CDR3 covers 16 residues. CDR3 nucleotides: TGCGCCAGCAGCTTGGGACAACCTGCAACTAATGAAAAACTGTTTTTT. It yields the protein CASSLGQPATNEKLFF.

This clonotype was recorded at least ten times. The chain employs TRBV3-1 and TRBJ2-3; 10 bases are shared with TRBD2. With 6 bases clipped from V and 4 bases from J, the junction kept 7 bases outside the gene matches. Looked up from germline, CDR1 is LGHDT and CDR2 is YNNKEL (reference sequence). CDR3 length: 15 amino acids. CDR3 in DNA: TGTGCCAGCAGATCTAGCGGGAGTGTCGCAGATACGCAGTATTTT. Its protein product is CASRSSGSVADTQYF.

About this clonotype itself: Possible read error: a much larger clone is one base away. The rearrangement joins TRBV29-1 to TRBJ1-1; perhaps TRBD1 as D (6 bases). CDR1 and CDR2 from the germline V gene are SQVTM and ANQGSEA. There are 13 residues in the CDR3. Trimming pared 4 bases from V and 1 base from J, leaving 10 bases between. The CDR3 loop reads CSVGYRENTEAFF. As DNA, the CDR3 is TGCAGCGTTGGTTACAGGGAGAACACTGAAGCTTTCTTT.

The chain joins TRBV11-2 to TRBJ1-1; D unresolved. V lost 2 bases and J lost 4, with 11 bases in between. Per germline, CDR1 SGHAT and CDR2 FQNNGV. The CDR3 consists of 14 residues. CDR3: CASSLNSWGTEAFF. CDR3 sequence (DNA): TGTGCCAGCAGCTTAAACAGTTGGGGCACTGAAGCTTTCTTT.

Comments on this clonotype: Given a much more abundant clone one base away, this may be a read error. The chain joins TRBV6-5 to TRBJ2-2; TRBD1 aligns across 9 bases. V lost 5 bases and J lost 6; bases outside the gene matches: 7. In germline, CDR1 is MNHEY, CDR2 SVGAGI. This CDR3 has 15 amino acids. In DNA, the CDR3 is TGTGCCAGCAGTCCGGGACAGGGATGGGCCGGGGAGCTGTTTTTT. It codes for CASSPGQGWAGELFF.

This clonotype was counted at least ten times. The CDR3 loop reads CASSQLPGPPYEQYF. DNA of the CDR3: TGCGCCAGCAGCCAGCTCCCGGGACCACCGTACGAGCAGTACTTC. This chain links TRBV4-3 with TRBJ2-7, with D possibly called TRBD1 or TRBD2 (5 bases each). V dropped 3 bases and J dropped 4 bases, with 16 bases sitting between them. CDR1 and CDR2 (germline): LGHNA, YSLEER. The CDR3 has 15 amino acids.

This clonotype was seen many times. V and J are TRBV7-6 and TRBJ2-1; 13 positions match TRBD2. The trim removed 5 bases at V and 14 bases at J, leaving 9 bases unmatched. In germline, CDR1 is SGHVS, CDR2 FNYEAQ. CDR3 size: 14 residues. This CDR3 is CASSPGTLAGGEFF. The CDR3 DNA reads TGTGCCAGCAGCCCAGGTACACTAGCGGGAGGGGAGTTCTTC.

V and J are TRBV12-3 or TRBV12-4 and TRBJ1-2; D gene uncertain. V was shortened by 8 bases and J by 6 bases, with 16 bases between the two germline ends. The CDR3 sequence is 13 residues long. The CDR3 here is CASVLTGGDGYTF. The CDR3 region has the DNA TGTGCCAGCGTCCTGACGGGCGGGGATGGCTACACCTTC.

This clonotype was counted at least ten times. The V call is TRBV28, the J call TRBJ2-7; D call uncertain. Deletions cut 2 bases from V and 2 bases from J, with 4 bases between. Per the germline V gene, CDR1 is MDHEN and CDR2 is SYDVKM. The CDR3 has 12 residues. The CDR3 DNA reads TGTGCCAGCAGTTTAGGGGCCTACGAGCAGTACTTC. It specifies CASSLGAYEQYF.

This clonotype was observed at least ten times. Just one base apart from a much larger clone, this may be a read error. The DNA is omitted, as the CDR3 cannot be located on it reliably, and the CDR3 follows TCRdb's listing. The genes are TRBV7-2 and TRBJ1-2; no check of the table's D call, TRBD1, against the DNA was made. Both ends counted, the CDR3 spans 15 residues. Germline V gene sequence: CDR1 SGHTA, CDR2 FQGNSA. The chain's CDR3 is CASSLVGQGTHGYPF.

There are many counts of this clonotype. The V call is TRBV5-6, the J call TRBJ2-1; 14 bases are a match to TRBD2. V lost 4 bases and J lost 9; bases outside the gene matches: 9. Germline assignment: CDR1 SGHDT and CDR2 YYEEEE. The CDR3 runs to 16 residues. The DNA for the CDR3 is TGTGCCAGCAGCCCGTCGGGACTAGCGGGAGAGACTGAGCAGTTCTTC. Protein sequence: CASSPSGLAGETEQFF.

This clonotype was seen ten or more times. The chain combines TRBV5-1 with TRBJ2-3; 7 nucleotides align to TRBD1. With 4 bases clipped from V and 2 bases from J, the junction kept 10 bases outside the gene matches. The CDR3 is 16 residues long. CDR1 and CDR2 from the germline V gene are SGHRS and YFSETQ. This CDR3 reads CASSPRGTDLTDTQYF. DNA for the CDR3: TGCGCCAGCAGCCCCCGAGGGACAGACCTCACAGATACGCAGTATTTT. The full variable domain, in which reference TRBV5-1 and TRBJ2-3 provide the parts outside the CDR3, is KAGVTQTPRYLIKTRGQQVTLSCSPISGHRSVSWYQQTPGQGLQFLFEYFSETQRNKGNFPGRFSGRQFSNSRSEMNVSTLELGDSALYLCASSPRGTDLTDTQYFGPGTRLTVL.

This clonotype has at least ten counts. The chain joins TRBV7-8 to TRBJ2-2; 13 nucleotides line up with TRBD2. V dropped 2 bases and J dropped 0; count of bases not matched to a gene: 6. The CDR3 sequence is 19 residues long. Looked up from germline, CDR1 is SGHVS and CDR2 is FQNEAQ. The DNA of the CDR3 is TGTGCCAGCAGCTTACGGACTAGCGGGAGAGCCTCGAACACCGGGGAGCTGTTTTTT. This gives the protein CASSLRTSGRASNTGELFF.

As concerns this clonotype: The DNA is left out, because the CDR3 cannot be placed on it with certainty; the CDR3 is given as TCRdb lists it. This chain uses TRBV27 with TRBJ1-5. CDR1 and CDR2 (germline): MNHEY, SMNVEV (reference sequence). The CDR3 sequence runs 19 residues, both termini included. The CDR3 region is CAGSPIRLRAVLRAGHQHF.

This chain joins TRBV6-1 and TRBJ2-1; tentatively, D is TRBD1 (6 bases). The CDR3 sequence is 18 residues long. V lost 3 bases and J lost 5, with 23 bases in between. Per germline, CDR1 MNHNS and CDR2 SASEGT. The CDR3 here is CASSDFSRRGAVDNEQFF. CDR3 in DNA: TGTGCCAGCAGTGATTTCTCGCGCAGGGGCGCTGTGGACAATGAGCAGTTCTTC.

This clonotype was recorded at least ten times. The chain uses TRBV11-2 and TRBJ2-2, with TRBD1 matching over 8 bases. Germline-derived CDR1 and CDR2 are SGHAT and FQNNGV. There are 15 residues in the CDR3. The V segment lost 1 base and the J segment 4 bases; nucleotides outside the gene matches: 2. The CDR3 sequence: CASSLGTGSTGELFF. The CDR3 nucleotides are TGTGCCAGCAGCTTAGGGACAGGGTCCACCGGGGAGCTGTTTTTT.

The rearrangement uses TRBV20-1 and TRBJ1-5; TRBD1 matches 9 bases. This CDR3 is 13 amino acids long. V shed 6 bases, J shed 6 bases, and the junction held 6 bases outside the gene matches. Germline V lookup: CDR1 DFQATT, CDR2 SNEGSKA (reference sequence). CDR3 loop: CSAETGGRQPQHF. CDR3 nucleotides: TGCAGTGCAGAGACAGGGGGTCGTCAGCCCCAGCATTTT.